These 21 T cell receptor beta chains originate from one sample sequenced in a study of human T cells and chemical hapten exposure (dated by TCRdb to the early 2020s). Library generation was performed with 5' RACE. For sequencing, an Illumina MiSeq was employed. TCRdb redid the processing of the public reads, applying fastp at Q25 and MiXCR, and retained in-frame beta chains. For every CDR3 protein sequence, its rows merge into one entry that carries the most common genes and DNA. The sample includes under 150,000 distinct CDR3 sequences, with roughly a fifth observed a single time. The top ten clonotypes cover approximately 2.6% of the sample. Total RNA was extracted from unfractionated whole blood collected in Tempus Blood RNA tubes. The receptors stem from a human donor in good health.

At least ten counts were recorded for this clonotype. The chain joins TRBV18 to TRBJ1-1; D is ambiguous. V was trimmed by 2 bases and J by 1 base, leaving 8 bases between them. The CDR3 covers 14 residues. Germline lookup yields CDR1 KGHSH and CDR2 LQKENI. The CDR3 sequence is CASSPGQENTEAFF. The CDR3 DNA follows: TGTGCCAGCTCACCAGGGCAGGAGAACACTGAAGCTTTCTTT. Together with reference TRBV18 and TRBJ1-1, the CDR3 gives the full variable domain: NAGVMQNPRHLVRRRGQEARLRCSPMKGHSHVYWYRQLPEEGLKFMVYLQKENIIDESGMPKERFSAEFPKEGPSILRIQQVVRGDSAAYFCASSPGQENTEAFFGQGTRLTVV.

This clonotype appeared a few times. V and J are TRBV5-5 and TRBJ1-1; D gene unclear. Germline CDR1 reads SGHKS; CDR2 reads YYEKEE (reference sequence). V was cut by 1 base and J by 1 base, with 5 bases left in between. There are 13 residues in the CDR3. This chain's CDR3 is CASSLRPNTEAFF. The CDR3 DNA is TGTGCCAGCAGCTTGCGCCCGAACACTGAAGCTTTCTTT.

This chain links TRBV5-4 with TRBJ2-3; 7 bases match TRBD2. V trimming: 0 bases; J trimming: 0 bases; junction bases outside the gene matches: 7. CDR3 length: 17 amino acids. CDR1 is SGHNT, CDR2 YYREEE, per germline (reference sequence). In DNA form, the CDR3 reads TGTGCCAGCAGCTTGGAGGCTAGCGGAGGGAGCACAGATACGCAGTATTTT. Residues: CASSLEASGGSTDTQYF. Drawing the rest from reference TRBV5-4 and TRBJ2-3, the complete variable domain is ETGVTQSPTHLIKTRGQQVTLRCSSQSGHNTVSWYQQALGQGPQFIFQYYREEENGRGNFPPRFSGLQFPNYSSELNVNALELDDSALYLCASSLEASGGSTDTQYFGPGTRLTVL.

The V call is TRBV2, the J call TRBJ1-5; the match to TRBD1 covers 8 bases. Losses at the gene ends were 2 bases for V and 3 bases for J; bases not matched to a gene: 6. This CDR3 has 16 residues. Germline lookup yields CDR1 SNHLY and CDR2 FYNNEI. The CDR3 sequence: CASSERQGAFNQPQHF. CDR3 sequence (DNA): TGTGCCAGCAGTGAAAGGCAGGGGGCCTTCAATCAGCCCCAGCATTTT.

This clonotype was seen at least ten times. This chain joins TRBV20-1 and TRBJ1-2; no definite D call. V was pared by 5 bases and J by 6 bases, with 16 bases between. The CDR3 is 13 residues long. CDR1 is DFQATT, CDR2 SNEGSKA, per germline (reference sequence). The CDR3 nucleotides read TGCAGTGCTTCTGAGAGACCCCATGATGGCTACACCTTC. Translated, it gives CSASERPHDGYTF.

This rearrangement joins TRBV6-5 to TRBJ1-6; TRBD1 agrees at 8 bases. This CDR3 has 15 amino acids. Per germline, CDR1 MNHEY and CDR2 SVGAGI. The V and J ends lost 5 bases and 5 bases, in that order; junction bases with no gene match: 5. The CDR3 is CASSPTGVNNSPLHF. In DNA, the CDR3 is TGTGCCAGCAGTCCGACAGGGGTGAATAATTCACCCCTCCACTTT.

The rearrangement joins TRBV29-1 to TRBJ1-1; D remains ambiguous. Germline V CDR1 and CDR2: SQVTM, ANQGSEA. The V end lost 1 base, the J end lost 6 bases, and 12 bases lay between the germline ends. The CDR3 totals 13 residues. CDR3: CSVEGGNYPEAFF. The CDR3 DNA follows: TGCAGCGTTGAAGGAGGGAATTACCCTGAAGCTTTCTTT.

The genes are TRBV30 and TRBJ1-2; no definite D call. Germline CDR1 GTSNPN, CDR2 SVGIG (reference sequence). This CDR3 spans 14 amino acids. V was clipped by 3 bases and J by 0 bases, with 11 bases between them. CDR3 in DNA: TGTGCCTGGAGGGGCCTACTCGCTAACTATGGCTACACCTTC. Its translation: CAWRGLLANYGYTF.

This chain links TRBV6-2 or TRBV6-3 with TRBJ2-3; TRBD2 matches 11 bases. Germline V gene data show CDR1 as MNHEY and CDR2 as SVGEGT. This CDR3 spans 14 amino acids. Trimming at V came to 10 bases and at J to 4 bases, leaving 7 bases not matched to a gene. The CDR3 region has the DNA TGTGCCACCAAACTAGCGGGAGAAGCAGATACGCAGTATTTT. This gives the protein CATKLAGEADTQYF.

This clonotype has just a few counts. V usage is TRBV29-1 and J usage is TRBJ1-2; TRBD1 is a possible D gene (5 bases). This CDR3 spans 12 amino acids. Trimming took 7 bases from V and 8 from J, leaving 17 bases between them. Germline assignment: CDR1 SQVTM and CDR2 ANQGSEA. The CDR3 nucleotides are TGCAGCGCCGCAACCCCCGAGGGGGGCTACACCTTC. Protein sequence: CSAATPEGGYTF.

V usage is TRBV7-2 and J usage is TRBJ2-1, with 7 bases that match TRBD1. Per germline, CDR1 SGHTA and CDR2 FQGNSA. The CDR3 is 16 amino acids. J was trimmed by 12 bases and V by 4 bases; bases with no gene match: 18. CDR3 sequence (DNA): TGTGCCAGCAGCTCGCCGGGACAGCCGTTTTCCTGGGGGCAGTTCTTC. Amino acid sequence: CASSSPGQPFSWGQFF.

CDR3 nucleotide sequence: TGTGCCAGCAGCCTTCAGGGGGCGATTTCTGAAGCTTTCTTT. It codes for CASSLQGAISEAFF. This rearrangement joins TRBV11-1 to TRBJ1-1, with TRBD1 matching over 8 bases. The CDR3 loop spans 14 amino acids. Germline CDR1 reads SGHAT; CDR2 reads FQDESV (reference sequence). J was trimmed by 6 bases and V by 5 bases; bases with no gene match: 8. The full variable domain, with the rest looked up from reference TRBV11-1 and TRBJ1-1, is EAEVAQSPRYKITEKSQAVAFWCDPISGHATLYWYRQILGQGPELLVQFQDESVVDDSQLPKDRFSAERLKGVDSTLKIQPAELGDSAMYLCASSLQGAISEAFFGQGTRLTVV.

The chain couples TRBV10-2 to TRBJ2-7; D unclear. The CDR3 loop spans 11 amino acids. V dropped 3 bases and J dropped 6 bases, with 6 bases sitting between them. Germline V CDR1 and CDR2: WSHSY, SAAADI. This CDR3 reads CASSDPFEQYF. The CDR3 bases are TGCGCCAGCAGTGATCCCTTCGAGCAGTACTTC.

The gene calls are TRBV13 and TRBJ2-1; 8 bases map to TRBD1. CDR1 is PRHDT and CDR2 is FYEKMQ in the germline V gene (reference sequence). J gave up 3 bases and V 4 bases, and 5 bases lay outside the gene matches. There are 15 residues in the CDR3. The CDR3 sequence is CASSYRGVYYNEQFF. The CDR3 DNA reads as TGTGCCAGCAGCTACAGGGGGGTTTACTACAATGAGCAGTTCTTC.

The chain couples TRBV24-1 to TRBJ2-7, with D hard to call. V was pared by 2 bases and J by 2 bases, with 3 bases between. CDR1 is KGHDR and CDR2 is SFDVKD in the germline V gene. The CDR3 sequence is 12 residues long. CDR3 region: CATSDSPYEQYF. CDR3 nucleotide sequence: TGTGCCACCAGTGATTCGCCCTACGAGCAGTACTTC.

The CDR3: CASSLGWGAAIEQFF. The CDR3 DNA reads as TGCGCCAGCAGCCTTGGATGGGGGGCGGCAATTGAGCAGTTCTTC. The V call is TRBV5-1, the J call TRBJ2-1; D tentatively fits TRBD1 or TRBD2 (6 bases each). Trimming took off 4 bases at V and 9 bases at J, with 20 bases between the two ends. This CDR3 contains 15 residues. Germline values: CDR1 SGHRS, CDR2 YFSETQ. The full variable domain, with the rest looked up from reference TRBV5-1 and TRBJ2-1, is KAGVTQTPRYLIKTRGQQVTLSCSPISGHRSVSWYQQTPGQGLQFLFEYFSETQRNKGNFPGRFSGRQFSNSRSEMNVSTLELGDSALYLCASSLGWGAAIEQFFGPGTRLTVL.

This clonotype turned up a few times. CDR3 residues: CASSQDFRGSGIQETQYF. In DNA form, the CDR3 reads TGCGCCAGCAGCCAAGACTTCCGAGGGAGCGGGATTCAAGAGACCCAGTACTTC. The chain is built from TRBV4-1 and TRBJ2-5, with 7 bases lining up with TRBD2. Germline trimming cut 0 bases from V and 2 bases from J; bases unmatched to any gene: 12. Germline values: CDR1 MGHRA, CDR2 YSYEKL. The CDR3 covers 18 residues.

The sample holds a few counts of this clonotype. The V and J genes are TRBV20-1 and TRBJ2-3; D is uncertain. This CDR3 is built from 11 residues. V gave up 6 bases and J gave up 4 bases, with 8 bases separating them. Germline V gene sequence: CDR1 DFQATT, CDR2 SNEGSKA (reference sequence). CDR3 sequence (DNA): TGCAGTGCCCGTTTGGCAGATACGCAGTATTTT. Translating gives CSARLADTQYF.

The V gene is TRBV29-1, the J gene TRBJ1-1; no clear D gene. Trimming stripped 5 bases from V and 1 base from J, with 8 bases between. This CDR3 contains 12 residues. The germline gives CDR1 SQVTM, CDR2 ANQGSEA. DNA for the CDR3: TGCAGCGTTTCCGTTCAGAACACTGAAGCTTTCTTT. Amino acids: CSVSVQNTEAFF.

In this sample, this clonotype turned up a few times. The chain couples TRBV5-1 to TRBJ2-7, with D possibly matching TRBD1 (5 bases). V lost 0 bases and J lost 3, with 10 bases in between. CDR1 and CDR2 (germline): SGHRS, YFSETQ. The CDR3 covers 14 residues. The CDR3 here is CASSLDRHLYEQYF. As DNA, the CDR3 is TGCGCCAGCAGCTTGGACAGGCATCTCTACGAGCAGTACTTC.

The chain carries TRBV29-1 and TRBJ1-1, with D unclear. The V end lost 5 bases, the J end lost 2 bases, and 12 bases lay between the germline ends. The CDR3 loop spans 13 amino acids. Germline V CDR1 and CDR2: SQVTM, ANQGSEA. CDR3 in DNA: TGCAGCGTTCGGGGTCAGCTAAACACTGAAGCTTTCTTT. This gives the protein CSVRGQLNTEAFF.